A selection of T cell receptor beta chains follows, all from one sample in a study of OX40 agonist ivuxolimab in advanced cancers. TCRdb's table, derived via immunoSEQ multiplex PCR, lists solely in-frame clones and lacks some. The table records about 98,000 clones, approximately 90% of them present only once. The sequenced sample was CD4+ or CD8+ T cells sorted from blood, obtained in a trial of the OX40 agonist ivuxolimab. These receptors were collected from an adult with an advanced solid tumor such as melanoma, head and neck, liver or kidney cancer. The CDR3 runs from the conserved cysteine through the conserved F or W. Fields, in order: J gene, clone size, D gene, V gene, CDR3 protein, CDR3 DNA. D genes are given only for firm matches. Some rows mark clone size as missing; the rest say once, few, many or name a class of expanded clone.

j_gene: TRBJ1-2; abundance: once; d_gene: TRBD1; v_gene: TRBV7-9; CDR3aa: CASSLAIGTAYGYTF; CDR3nt: TGTGCCAGCAGCTTAGCGATTGGGACAGCTTATGGCTACACCTTC
j_gene: TRBJ1-2; abundance: few; d_gene: NA; v_gene: TRBV28; CDR3aa: CASRDSTNYGYTF; CDR3nt: TGTGCCAGCAGGGACAGCACTAACTATGGCTACACCTTC
j_gene: TRBJ1-2; abundance: NA; d_gene: NA; v_gene: TRBV5-1; CDR3aa: CASGADPSNYGYTF; CDR3nt: TGCGCCAGCGGAGCAGATCCTTCTAACTATGGCTACACCTTC
j_gene: TRBJ2-4; abundance: NA; d_gene: NA; v_gene: TRBV5-5; CDR3aa: CASSPGQNIQYF; CDR3nt: TGTGCCAGCAGCCCGGGCCAGAACATTCAGTACTTC
j_gene: TRBJ1-2; abundance: few; d_gene: NA; v_gene: TRBV29-1; CDR3aa: CSVVTGGRGTF; CDR3nt: TGCAGCGTTGTTACAGGTGGCCGGGGAACCTTC
j_gene: TRBJ2-7; abundance: NA; d_gene: NA; v_gene: TRBV11-2; CDR3aa: CASSDFFSNSYEQYF; CDR3nt: TGTGCCAGCAGCGACTTTTTCAGCAACTCCTACGAGCAGTACTTC
j_gene: TRBJ1-6; abundance: NA; d_gene: NA; v_gene: TRBV27; CDR3aa: CASSLSAATRYNSPLHF; CDR3nt: TGTGCCAGCAGTTTAAGCGCAGCGACTAGATATAATTCACCCCTCCACTTT
j_gene: TRBJ1-1; abundance: NA; d_gene: NA; v_gene: TRBV7-9; CDR3aa: CASSPLGGRSLEAFF; CDR3nt: TGTGCCAGCAGCCCCCTGGGGGGGAGAAGCCTTGAAGCTTTCTTT
j_gene: TRBJ1-6; abundance: NA; d_gene: NA; v_gene: TRBV7-3; CDR3aa: CASSLNWDSPLHF; CDR3nt: TGTGCCAGCAGCTTAAATTGGGATTCACCCCTCCACTTT
j_gene: TRBJ1-5; abundance: NA; d_gene: TRBD1; v_gene: TRBV23-1; CDR3aa: CASSQEARDRSQPQHF; CDR3nt: TGCGCCAGCAGTCAAGAGGCCCGGGACAGATCTCAGCCCCAGCATTTT